The 6 T cell receptor beta chains listed next were all sequenced from one sample in a study of cytomegalovirus exposure and HLA in healthy donors. Method: immunoSEQ multiplex PCR; TCRdb's copy keeps in-frame clones and lacks some. This sample has roughly 130,000 clones; about 88% occur once, and the top ten carry 1.2% to 1.5%. Sequenced sample: PBMCs. The origin of the receptors is a man aged 25-45 years in good health and CMV-seronegative.

The V call is TRBV5-1, the J call TRBJ2-1, with a possible D match to TRBD1 (6 bases). V was pared by 1 base and J by 7 bases, with 15 bases between. This CDR3 contains 15 residues. Germline CDR1 SGHRS, CDR2 YFSETQ. The CDR3 is CASSLQGLNTNEQFF. The CDR3 DNA reads as TGCGCCAGCAGCTTGCAGGGGTTAAACACTAATGAGCAGTTCTTC.

This chain joins TRBV30 and TRBJ1-5; TRBD1 matches 8 bases. The CDR3 is 13 amino acids. The V and J ends lost 4 bases and 3 bases, in that order; junction bases with no gene match: 2. CDR1 GTSNPN and CDR2 SVGIG come from the germline V gene (reference sequence). This CDR3 reads CAWTGGYNQPQHF. CDR3 in DNA: TGTGCCTGGACAGGGGGCTACAATCAGCCCCAGCATTTT.

The genes are TRBV4-1 and TRBJ2-1; D is possibly TRBD2 (6 bases). V was cut by 0 bases and J by 12 bases, with 24 bases left in between. Germline loops: CDR1 MGHRA, CDR2 YSYEKL. The CDR3 is made up of 17 amino acids. CDR3 nucleotide sequence: TGCGCCAGCAGCCAAGATGAGAGACTAGACGGCGCCACGGCGCAGTTCTTC. Protein: CASSQDERLDGATAQFF.

V is TRBV6-1 and J is TRBJ2-1, with 8 bases lining up with TRBD2. Germline V gives CDR1 MNHNS, CDR2 SASEGT. Germline trimming cut 2 bases from V and 0 bases from J; bases unmatched to any gene: 0. This CDR3 has 15 amino acids. CDR3 loop: CASSELAGSYNEQFF. In DNA, the CDR3 is TGTGCCAGCAGTGAACTAGCGGGCTCCTACAATGAGCAGTTCTTC.

V gene TRBV30 combines with J gene TRBJ2-3; D perhaps matches TRBD2 (6 bases). The CDR3 has 15 residues. Between the trimmed V and J ends, which lost 2 bases and 3 bases, there was a span of 15 bases. Germline CDR1 reads GTSNPN; CDR2 reads SVGIG (reference sequence). This CDR3 reads CAWSRAGMWTDTQYF. The CDR3 DNA follows: TGTGCCTGGAGTCGGGCGGGGATGTGGACAGATACGCAGTATTTT.

This sequence joins TRBV18 and TRBJ2-1, with D perhaps matching TRBD1 (5 bases). In germline, CDR1 is KGHSH, CDR2 LQKENI. CDR3 length: 14 amino acids. V was pared by 4 bases and J by 6 bases, with 13 bases between. As DNA, the CDR3 is TGTGCCAGCTCACTGCAGACAGAAAGCAATGAGCAGTTCTTC. It yields the protein CASSLQTESNEQFF.